The 19 T cell receptor beta chains presented below share a single source sample, sequenced in a study of cytomegalovirus exposure and HLA in healthy donors. The PCR was carried out with 60 Vbeta primers and 13 Jbeta primers. Produced via immunoSEQ multiplex PCR; TCRdb's table is partial and in-frame only. The data hold under 200,000 clones, with 84% observed a single time. Sequences were obtained from PBMCs. The receptors originated from a boy aged 2 to 10 in good health and CMV-seronegative.

V is TRBV27 and J is TRBJ1-2; a weak D match, TRBD1 (5 bases). Trimming cost V 2 bases and J 6 bases, with 10 bases left between them. Germline V gene data show CDR1 as MNHEY and CDR2 as SMNVEV (reference sequence). The CDR3 length is 13 residues. CDR3 nucleotide sequence: TGTGCCAGCAGTTTAGGGGCCGCACATGGCTACACCTTC. Translated, it gives CASSLGAAHGYTF.

J is TRBJ2-6 and V is TRBV28; D is possibly TRBD2 (6 bases). The V end lost 5 bases, the J end lost 0 bases, and 17 bases lay between the germline ends. Germline CDR1 MDHEN, CDR2 SYDVKM. The CDR3 runs to 18 residues. In nucleotides, the CDR3 is TGTGCCAGCAGTGCAATGGACGGACTAAGCTCTGGGGCCAACGTCCTGACTTTC. As protein: CASSAMDGLSSGANVLTF.

The chain links TRBV19 to TRBJ1-2, with 8 bases that match TRBD1. The CDR3 has 14 amino acids. V trimming: 2 bases; J trimming: 5 bases; junction bases outside the gene matches: 4. Germline CDR1 and CDR2: LNHDA and SQIVND (reference sequence). This CDR3 is CASSIQGAPYGYTF. The CDR3 DNA reads as TGTGCCAGTAGTATACAGGGGGCGCCTTATGGCTACACCTTC.

The chain recombines TRBV11-2 with TRBJ2-7; 7 nucleotides align to TRBD1. The CDR3 loop spans 14 amino acids. CDR1 and CDR2 from the germline V gene are SGHAT and FQNNGV. Losses at the gene ends were 0 bases for V and 3 bases for J; bases not matched to a gene: 2. In DNA form, the CDR3 reads TGTGCCAGCAGCTTAGATCAGGGGGTCTACGAGCAGTACTTC. This sequence encodes CASSLDQGVYEQYF.

This clone was seen a single time. This chain connects TRBV5-4 to TRBJ2-5; 8 bases are a match to TRBD1. The CDR3 covers 16 residues. The V segment lost 3 bases and the J segment 1 base; nucleotides outside the gene matches: 8. Germline CDR1 reads SGHNT; CDR2 reads YYREEE (reference sequence). The chain's CDR3 is CASSSGQGGGQETQYF. In DNA form, the CDR3 reads TGTGCCAGCAGCTCAGGACAGGGAGGCGGCCAAGAGACCCAGTACTTC.

The chain recombines TRBV27 with TRBJ1-4; the match to TRBD1 covers 8 bases. Trimming removed 1 base from V and 7 bases from J; junction bases left unmatched: 2. The CDR3 is made up of 14 amino acids. Germline CDR1 and CDR2: MNHEY and SMNVEV (reference sequence). CDR3 coding DNA: TGTGCCAGCAGTTTATGGGGACAGGCTGAAAAACTGTTTTTT. This codes for CASSLWGQAEKLFF.

The chain uses TRBV28 and TRBJ2-1, with D perhaps matching TRBD2 (5 bases). Trimming removed 2 bases from V and 6 bases from J, with 5 bases in between. This CDR3 has 12 amino acids. Per germline, CDR1 MDHEN and CDR2 SYDVKM. CDR3 DNA sequence: TGTGCCAGCAGTTTAGGACTCAATGAGCAGTTCTTC. It specifies CASSLGLNEQFF.

This clone was detected once. This sequence joins TRBV7-2 and TRBJ1-4, with 7 bases aligning to TRBD1. V lost 5 bases, J lost 2 bases, and 5 bases stayed unmatched. The CDR3 is 15 residues long. From germline, CDR1 is SGHTA and CDR2 FQGNSA. Written as DNA, the CDR3 is TGTGCCAGCAGCACCAGGGGGGTCACTAATGAAAAACTGTTTTTT. Translation gives CASSTRGVTNEKLFF. Full variable domain (missing parts from reference TRBV7-2 and TRBJ1-4): GAGVSQSPSNKVTEKGKDVELRCDPISGHTALYWYRQSLGQGLEFLIYFQGNSAPDKSGLPSDRFSAERTGGSVSTLTIQRTQQEDSAVYLCASSTRGVTNEKLFFGSGTQLSVL.

This chain uses TRBV10-3 with TRBJ2-3; 12 nucleotides agree with TRBD2. With V trimmed by 10 bases and J by 1 base, 12 bases remained unmatched. CDR1 is ENHRY, CDR2 SYGVKD, per germline. The CDR3 extends over 17 amino acids. In nucleotides, the CDR3 is TGTGCCACCAGGACTAGCGGGATAATGGGAGGCACAGATACGCAGTATTTT. Its translation: CATRTSGIMGGTDTQYF.

V usage is TRBV7-2 and J usage is TRBJ2-1; possibly TRBD2 for D (5 bases). Germline loops: CDR1 SGHTA, CDR2 FQGNSA. Trimming took 0 bases from V and 5 from J, leaving 5 bases between them. CDR3 size: 13 residues. Here the CDR3 reads CASSLARDNEQFF. CDR3 bases: TGTGCCAGCAGCTTAGCGCGGGACAATGAGCAGTTCTTC.

The chain is built from TRBV5-1 and TRBJ2-7; possible D gene TRBD2, 6 bases. The V and J ends lost 0 bases and 3 bases respectively, with 13 bases between them. Germline assignment: CDR1 SGHRS and CDR2 YFSETQ. The CDR3 runs to 15 residues. CDR3 nucleotide sequence: TGCGCCAGCAGCTTGGAAGGGACTGTACTCTACGAGCAGTACTTC. It encodes CASSLEGTVLYEQYF.

The chain joins TRBV2 to TRBJ2-3; 10 nucleotides agree with TRBD2. This CDR3 region has 15 residues. CDR1 and CDR2 (germline): SNHLY, FYNNEI. After removal of 4 bases from V and 5 bases from J, the junction contained 6 bases not matched to a gene. CDR3 loop: CASSVLAGAIDTQYF. In DNA form, the CDR3 reads TGTGCCAGCAGTGTCCTAGCGGGAGCTATAGATACGCAGTATTTT.

The chain joins TRBV28 to TRBJ2-7; 9 nucleotides align to TRBD1. Looked up from germline, CDR1 is MDHEN and CDR2 is SYDVKM. Trimming took 6 bases from V and 4 from J; bases not matched to a gene: 13. CDR3 length: 16 residues. In nucleotides, the CDR3 is TGTGCCAGCAGCACCACAGGGGGCGGTTTGGGTTACGAGCAGTACTTC. Its translation: CASSTTGGGLGYEQYF.

The chain uses TRBV27 and TRBJ2-1, with a possible D match to TRBD1 (5 bases). V lost 3 bases, J lost 7 bases, and 13 bases lay in between. Per germline, CDR1 MNHEY and CDR2 SMNVEV (reference sequence). CDR3 size: 14 residues. In nucleotides, the CDR3 is TGTGCCAGCAGTTTGAACCCAAAGGGGAATGAGCAGTTCTTC. Amino acids: CASSLNPKGNEQFF.

The chain joins TRBV6-1 to TRBJ1-5, with TRBD1 matching over 11 bases. V shed 2 bases, J shed 2 bases, and the junction held 8 bases outside the gene matches. Germline CDR1 reads MNHNS; CDR2 reads SASEGT. This CDR3 has 18 residues. CDR3 DNA: TGTGCCAGCAGTGAATCCCGGGACAGGGGGAAAGGCAATCAGCCCCAGCATTTT. Translation: CASSESRDRGKGNQPQHF.

This chain joins TRBV7-6 and TRBJ2-7, with 10 bases that match TRBD1. This CDR3 has 16 residues. The junction had 4 bases not matched to a gene; V was cut back by 2 bases and J by 0 bases. Germline CDR1 is SGHVS and CDR2 is FNYEAQ. In DNA, the CDR3 is TGTGCCAGCAGCTTAATGGGACAGGGGCTCTCCTACGAGCAGTACTTC. Its protein product is CASSLMGQGLSYEQYF.

V usage is TRBV7-8 and J usage is TRBJ2-2; possibly TRBD2 for D (6 bases). The ends were cut back, 3 bases at V and 7 bases at J, with 15 bases in the middle. Looked up from germline, CDR1 is SGHVS and CDR2 is FQNEAQ. CDR3 length: 15 amino acids. CDR3 region: CASSLGTGRVGELFF. The CDR3 coding sequence is TGTGCCAGCAGCTTGGGGACTGGGCGGGTCGGGGAGCTGTTTTTT.

The chain links TRBV28 to TRBJ1-1; D is ambiguous. V lost 7 bases and J lost 7, with 13 bases in between. The V gene's germline CDR1 is MDHEN and CDR2 SYDVKM. This CDR3 region has 12 residues. CDR3 coding DNA: TGTGCCAGCAAACCGGGGAGGGTTGAAGCTTTCTTT. This sequence encodes CASKPGRVEAFF.

The count of this clone is one. The V gene is TRBV6-1, the J gene TRBJ2-7; D may be TRBD1 (6 bases). The germline V gene has CDR1 MNHNS and CDR2 SASEGT. Trimming removed 2 bases from V and 6 bases from J, with 11 bases in between. There are 13 residues in the CDR3. CDR3 region: CASSEPVDSEQYF. In DNA, the CDR3 is TGTGCCAGCAGTGAACCCGTGGACAGCGAGCAGTACTTC.